Presented here are 11 T cell receptor beta chains from one specimen sequenced in a study of T cells expressing NK-cell markers. TCRdb reprocessed the 5' RACE reads and reports one entry per CDR3 protein, with no DNA. The repertoire shows about 32,000 distinct CDR3 sequences; the top ten hold about 60%. The specimen sequenced was blood T cells: a sorted CD56 or NKG2C T cell subset, CD4+ or CD8+ T cells, or bulk PBMC T cells (not recorded which). Receptor source: a woman aged 18 to 75 in good health.

The chain combines TRBV27 with TRBJ2-1. CDR3 size: 13 residues. Germline CDR1 and CDR2: MNHEY and SMNVEV (reference sequence). The CDR3 spells CASSTRNYNEQFF.

The V gene is TRBV5-1, the J gene TRBJ2-3; the D call of TRBD2 rests on TCRdb alone, since no DNA is present to check it. Germline V lookup: CDR1 SGHRS, CDR2 YFSETQ. The CDR3 is 18 residues long. This chain's CDR3 is CASSARLAGGGRTDTQYF.

V is TRBV2 and J is TRBJ2-3; TCRdb selects TRBD2, and the lack of DNA leaves this call unchecked. The germline gives CDR1 SNHLY, CDR2 FYNNEI. The CDR3 has 16 residues. CDR3 region: CASSETAGGLADTQYF.

CDR3 loop: CASSLVQTAQETQYF. This chain joins TRBV5-1 and TRBJ2-5. This CDR3 spans 15 amino acids. The germline V gene has CDR1 SGHRS and CDR2 YFSETQ.

This chain joins TRBV24-1 and TRBJ2-7. The germline V gene encodes CDR1 KGHDR and CDR2 SFDVKD. This CDR3 region has 15 residues. CDR3 amino acids: CATSDFARESYEQYF.

The chain has TRBV30 and TRBJ2-7; the TCRdb call, TRBD1, lacks DNA for checking. CDR3 length: 16 residues. Germline V gene sequence: CDR1 GTSNPN, CDR2 SVGIG (reference sequence). CDR3 in amino acids: CAWSFGQPLSDYEQYF. The complete variable domain, with remaining parts taken from reference TRBV30 and TRBJ2-7, reads SQTIHQWPATLVQPVGSPLSLECTVEGTSNPNLYWYRQAAGRGLQLLFYSVGIGQISSEVPQNLSASRPQDRQFILSSKKLLLSDSGFYLCAWSFGQPLSDYEQYFGPGTRLTVT.

The chain combines TRBV10-2 with TRBJ1-5; TCRdb names TRBD1, which stays unverified in the absence of DNA. Germline V lookup: CDR1 WSHSY, CDR2 SAAADI. The CDR3 sequence is 13 residues long. This CDR3 reads CASDRDSNQPQHF.

V gene TRBV11-2 combines with J gene TRBJ2-7; the D call from TCRdb, TRBD1, cannot be confirmed without DNA. Looked up from germline, CDR1 is SGHAT and CDR2 is FQNNGV. The CDR3 runs 14 residues. The chain's CDR3 is CASSPSPGYYEQYF.

The chain carries TRBV27 and TRBJ1-3; TCRdb picks TRBD1, but there is no DNA to check that call. The CDR3 consists of 13 residues. CDR1 and CDR2 (germline): MNHEY, SMNVEV (reference sequence). The CDR3 is CASKTGSGNTIYF.

The rearrangement uses TRBV2 and TRBJ2-5. Germline-derived CDR1 and CDR2 are SNHLY and FYNNEI. The length of the CDR3 is 14 residues. This CDR3 is CASSEAGRSETQYF.

The V gene is TRBV9, the J gene TRBJ2-1; there is no DNA to check the TCRdb D call of TRBD2. The CDR3 runs to 18 residues. CDR1 and CDR2 from the germline V gene are SGDLS and YYNGEE. This CDR3 reads CASSVGWLEGSSYNEQFF.